This TCR beta chain was profiled in a study of blood T cell repertoires in COVID-19. The repertoire was sequenced with immunoSEQ multiplex PCR; TCRdb's copy has only in-frame clones and lacks some. The sample has 150,000 or so clones, more than 75% seen once; the top ten hold around 0.63%. The CDR3 is made up of 15 amino acids. Trimming stripped 5 bases from V and 0 bases from J, with 13 bases between. Germline CDR1 SGHTA, CDR2 FQGNSA. The V gene is TRBV7-2, the J gene TRBJ1-1; D possibly corresponds to TRBD1 (6 bases). This sequence was found in a man aged 60 to 75 with COVID-19, enrolled during active disease. The sequencing sample was made of peripheral blood. This CDR3 is CASSKPGHLNTEAFF. The CDR3 bases are TGTGCCAGCAGCAAGCCGGGACACCTGAACACTGAAGCTTTCTTT.